Listed below are T cell receptor beta chains from one sample, sequenced in a study of blood T cell repertoires in COVID-19. The data were produced by immunoSEQ multiplex PCR, yet TCRdb's version contains in-frame clones alone and is incomplete. The top ten clones hold approximately 2.6% of a sample with 35,000 to 45,000 clones, roughly 90% of them seen once. Source material: peripheral blood. These receptor sequences come from a human donor in a cohort sampled during active COVID-19. The CDR3 runs from the conserved cysteine through the conserved F or W. The order of the fields is D gene, V gene, clone size, J gene, CDR3 protein, CDR3 DNA. A D gene is named only where the DNA matches it firmly. A row's size may be missing; if present it is once, few, many or a size class.

D: TRBD1; V: TRBV2; size: NA; J: TRBJ2-2; CDR3: CASSETGIGELFF; DNA: TGTGCCAGCAGCGAGACAGGGATCGGGGAGCTGTTTTTT
D: NA; V: TRBV2; size: NA; J: TRBJ2-2; CDR3: CASKWGAGELFF; DNA: TGTGCCAGCAAGTGGGGGGCCGGGGAGCTGTTTTTT
D: NA; V: TRBV19; size: NA; J: TRBJ2-1; CDR3: CASSISDFNEQFF; DNA: TGTGCCAGTAGTATTTCGGACTTCAATGAGCAGTTCTTC
D: NA; V: TRBV3-1/TRBV3-2; size: NA; J: TRBJ1-4; CDR3: CASSQDPGGESEKLFF; DNA: TGTGCCAGCAGCCAAGATCCGGGGGGGGAAAGTGAAAAACTGTTTTTT
D: TRBD1; V: TRBV7-6; size: NA; J: TRBJ2-2; CDR3: CASSLGTGWDTGELFF; DNA: TGTGCCAGCAGCTTAGGGACAGGGTGGGACACCGGGGAGCTGTTTTTT
D: NA; V: TRBV30; size: NA; J: TRBJ1-2; CDR3: CAWSVTWRGGYTF; DNA: TGTGCCTGGAGTGTCACGTGGAGAGGAGGCTACACCTTC
D: TRBD1; V: TRBV18; size: NA; J: TRBJ2-2; CDR3: CASSSLQGAGELFF; DNA: TGTGCCAGCTCATCACTCCAGGGGGCCGGGGAGCTGTTTTTT
D: NA; V: TRBV6-2/TRBV6-3; size: NA; J: TRBJ2-3; CDR3: CASSWDSTSTDTQYF; DNA: TGTGCCAGCAGTTGGGACTCTACTAGCACAGATACGCAGTATTTT
D: NA; V: TRBV5-1; size: NA; J: TRBJ2-3; CDR3: CASKGGGGHTDTQYF; DNA: TGCGCCAGCAAGGGCGGCGGGGGCCACACAGATACGCAGTATTTT
D: NA; V: TRBV7-3; size: NA; J: TRBJ1-1; CDR3: CASRLQANTEAFF; DNA: TGTGCCAGCAGGTTACAGGCGAACACTGAAGCTTTCTTT
D: NA; V: TRBV6-6; size: once; J: TRBJ2-2; CDR3: CASSPLGQGSTGELFF; DNA: TGTGCCAGCAGTCCTTTAGGCCAGGGGTCCACCGGGGAGCTGTTTTTT
D: TRBD1; V: TRBV19; size: few; J: TRBJ2-7; CDR3: CASDRGRFGEQYF; DNA: TGTGCCAGCGACAGGGGGAGATTTGGCGAGCAGTACTTC
D: NA; V: TRBV19; size: once; J: TRBJ2-5; CDR3: CASSNVGARETQYF; DNA: TGTGCCAGTAGTAACGTGGGGGCCCGGGAGACCCAGTACTTC
D: TRBD2; V: TRBV5-1; size: few; J: TRBJ2-4; CDR3: CASSLSGGAGGVNIQYF; DNA: TGCGCCAGCAGCTTGTCGGGTGGAGCGGGGGGTGTAAACATTCAGTACTTC
D: NA; V: TRBV24-1; size: NA; J: TRBJ2-4; CDR3: CATSDPGGTKGNIQYF; DNA: TGTGCCACCAGTGACCCTGGAGGGACGAAGGGAAACATTCAGTACTTC
D: TRBD1; V: TRBV5-6; size: NA; J: TRBJ2-3; CDR3: CASSSPGDRGKPTDTQYF; DNA: TGTGCCAGCAGCTCGCCCGGGGACAGGGGGAAACCGACAGATACGCAGTATTTT
D: NA; V: TRBV11-2; size: NA; J: TRBJ2-7; CDR3: CASSWLGQRDEQYF; DNA: TGTGCCAGCAGCTGGCTGGGACAGCGGGACGAGCAGTACTTC
D: NA; V: TRBV11-2; size: few; J: TRBJ1-5; CDR3: CASSLDQGSPQPQHF; DNA: TGTGCCAGCAGCTTAGATCAGGGCAGTCCTCAGCCCCAGCATTTT
D: NA; V: TRBV6-6; size: NA; J: TRBJ2-7; CDR3: CASSLITGEQYF; DNA: TGTGCCAGCAGCCTAATAACAGGGGAGCAGTACTTC
D: TRBD1; V: TRBV3-1/TRBV3-2; size: NA; J: TRBJ1-3; CDR3: CASSQRRGQDTPRGSGNTIYF; DNA: TGTGCCAGCAGCCAACGTAGGGGACAGGACACCCCTCGGGGTTCTGGAAACACCATATATTTT
D: NA; V: TRBV7-9; size: NA; J: TRBJ2-1; CDR3: CASSSRGSSYNEQFF; DNA: TGTGCCAGCAGCTCCCGGGGTAGCTCCTACAATGAGCAGTTCTTC
D: TRBD2; V: TRBV7-6; size: NA; J: TRBJ2-3; CDR3: CASSLSLAGGSWTDTQYF; DNA: TGTGCCAGCAGCTTATCGCTAGCGGGGGGTAGTTGGACAGATACGCAGTATTTT
D: NA; V: TRBV30; size: NA; J: TRBJ1-1; CDR3: CAWFGQMNTEAFF; DNA: TGTGCCTGGTTTGGACAGATGAACACTGAAGCTTTCTTT
D: NA; V: TRBV5-4; size: few; J: TRBJ2-1; CDR3: CASSWTHNEQFF; DNA: TGTGCCAGCAGCTGGACTCACAATGAGCAGTTCTTC
D: TRBD2; V: TRBV6-1; size: NA; J: TRBJ2-3; CDR3: CAGSEALAGRSTDTQYF; DNA: TGTGCCGGCAGTGAAGCCCTAGCGGGGAGAAGCACAGATACGCAGTATTTT
D: NA; V: TRBV27; size: NA; J: TRBJ1-1; CDR3: CASSFFSGGVGGHTEAFF; DNA: TGTGCCAGCAGTTTTTTTTCGGGGGGGGTTGGGGGGCACACTGAAGCTTTCTTT
D: TRBD1; V: TRBV11-3; size: NA; J: TRBJ1-2; CDR3: CASSLGGTGAVRHYGYTF; DNA: TGTGCCAGCAGCTTAGGAGGAACAGGGGCGGTCCGGCACTATGGCTACACCTTC
D: NA; V: TRBV21-1; size: NA; J: TRBJ2-6; CDR3: CASSKNPPRAPGANVLTF; DNA: TGTGCCAGCAGCAAAAACCCCCCGAGGGCCCCTGGGGCCAACGTCCTGACTTTC
D: TRBD1; V: TRBV24-1; size: NA; J: TRBJ2-3; CDR3: CATSDPGTDHTDTQYF; DNA: TGTGCCACCAGTGACCCCGGGACAGACCACACAGATACGCAGTATTTT
D: TRBD2; V: TRBV7-9; size: NA; J: TRBJ2-3; CDR3: CASSRAGFTDTQYF; DNA: TGTGCCAGCAGCAGAGCGGGGTTCACAGATACGCAGTATTTT
D: TRBD1; V: TRBV11-2; size: NA; J: TRBJ1-4; CDR3: CASSLNRGSEKLFF; DNA: TGTGCCAGCAGCTTAAACAGGGGAAGTGAAAAACTGTTTTTT
D: NA; V: TRBV9; size: NA; J: TRBJ2-3; CDR3: CASTRGLRGRADTQYF; DNA: TGTGCCAGCACCCGAGGGCTGCGGGGGCGGGCAGATACGCAGTATTTT
D: TRBD1; V: TRBV30; size: NA; J: TRBJ1-3; CDR3: CAWRIAGGLDTIYF; DNA: TGTGCCTGGAGGATAGCAGGGGGGTTGGACACCATATATTTT
D: TRBD2; V: TRBV11-2; size: once; J: TRBJ2-5; CDR3: CASSLSGGAAGTQYF; DNA: TGTGCCAGCAGCCTCAGCGGGGGGGCCGCGGGGACCCAGTACTTC
D: TRBD1; V: TRBV2; size: NA; J: TRBJ1-2; CDR3: CASSAQGAGANYGYTF; DNA: TGTGCCAGCAGTGCCCAGGGGGCGGGAGCTAACTATGGCTACACCTTC
D: TRBD1; V: TRBV19; size: NA; J: TRBJ1-6; CDR3: CASSPTGTGGSPLHF; DNA: TGTGCCAGTAGTCCGACCGGGACAGGGGGTTCACCCCTCCACTTT
D: TRBD2; V: TRBV7-9; size: NA; J: TRBJ2-3; CDR3: CASSPGGSTDTQYF; DNA: TGTGCCAGCAGCCCGGGGGGGAGCACAGATACGCAGTATTTT
D: NA; V: TRBV19; size: NA; J: TRBJ2-1; CDR3: CASSGSASYNEQFF; DNA: TGTGCCAGTAGTGGGAGCGCCTCCTACAATGAGCAGTTCTTC
D: TRBD1; V: TRBV5-1; size: once; J: TRBJ1-1; CDR3: CASRPTGGGNTEAFF; DNA: TGCGCCAGCAGGCCAACAGGGGGAGGTAACACTGAAGCTTTCTTT
D: TRBD2; V: TRBV27; size: NA; J: TRBJ2-7; CDR3: CASSLRAARGDAYEQYF; DNA: TGTGCCAGCAGTCTCCGCGCGGCCCGGGGGGACGCCTACGAGCAGTACTTC
D: TRBD2; V: TRBV14; size: NA; J: TRBJ2-2; CDR3: CASSPPGTSLGELFF; DNA: TGTGCCAGCAGCCCGCCCGGGACTAGCCTCGGGGAGCTGTTTTTT
D: TRBD2; V: TRBV10-3; size: NA; J: TRBJ2-2; CDR3: CAISEAGGAPGELFF; DNA: TGTGCCATCAGTGAAGCGGGGGGGGCGCCCGGGGAGCTGTTTTTT
D: NA; V: TRBV18; size: few; J: TRBJ2-5; CDR3: CASSPRSGPDQETQYF; DNA: TGTGCCAGCTCACCACGAAGCGGGCCAGATCAAGAGACCCAGTACTTC
D: TRBD2; V: TRBV28; size: few; J: TRBJ2-1; CDR3: CASRSGTSGYNEQFF; DNA: TGTGCCAGCAGGTCCGGGACTAGCGGCTACAATGAGCAGTTCTTC
D: NA; V: TRBV7-8; size: NA; J: TRBJ2-7; CDR3: CASSLVAHNYEQYF; DNA: TGTGCCAGCAGCTTAGTAGCCCACAACTACGAGCAGTACTTC
D: NA; V: TRBV15; size: NA; J: TRBJ2-3; CDR3: CATSRDSWGADTQYF; DNA: TGTGCCACCAGCAGAGATTCCTGGGGGGCAGATACGCAGTATTTT
D: TRBD1; V: TRBV2; size: NA; J: TRBJ1-1; CDR3: CASSEQGLTEAFF; DNA: TGTGCCAGCAGCGAACAGGGGTTGACTGAAGCTTTCTTT
D: TRBD1; V: TRBV12-3/TRBV12-4; size: once; J: TRBJ1-1; CDR3: CASSLEGAQAFF; DNA: TGTGCCAGCAGTTTAGAGGGGGCGCAGGCTTTCTTT
D: NA; V: TRBV28; size: NA; J: TRBJ2-7; CDR3: CASSPVGQRYEQYF; DNA: TGTGCCAGCAGTCCGGTAGGACAACGCTACGAGCAGTACTTC
D: NA; V: TRBV5-1; size: NA; J: TRBJ1-4; CDR3: CASSLGDTRSTNEKLFF; DNA: TGCGCCAGCAGCTTGGGGGACACTCGTTCAACTAATGAAAAACTGTTTTTT
D: TRBD1; V: TRBV19; size: NA; J: TRBJ1-3; CDR3: CASSQQGASSGNTIYF; DNA: TGTGCCAGTAGTCAACAGGGGGCCTCCTCTGGAAACACCATATATTTT